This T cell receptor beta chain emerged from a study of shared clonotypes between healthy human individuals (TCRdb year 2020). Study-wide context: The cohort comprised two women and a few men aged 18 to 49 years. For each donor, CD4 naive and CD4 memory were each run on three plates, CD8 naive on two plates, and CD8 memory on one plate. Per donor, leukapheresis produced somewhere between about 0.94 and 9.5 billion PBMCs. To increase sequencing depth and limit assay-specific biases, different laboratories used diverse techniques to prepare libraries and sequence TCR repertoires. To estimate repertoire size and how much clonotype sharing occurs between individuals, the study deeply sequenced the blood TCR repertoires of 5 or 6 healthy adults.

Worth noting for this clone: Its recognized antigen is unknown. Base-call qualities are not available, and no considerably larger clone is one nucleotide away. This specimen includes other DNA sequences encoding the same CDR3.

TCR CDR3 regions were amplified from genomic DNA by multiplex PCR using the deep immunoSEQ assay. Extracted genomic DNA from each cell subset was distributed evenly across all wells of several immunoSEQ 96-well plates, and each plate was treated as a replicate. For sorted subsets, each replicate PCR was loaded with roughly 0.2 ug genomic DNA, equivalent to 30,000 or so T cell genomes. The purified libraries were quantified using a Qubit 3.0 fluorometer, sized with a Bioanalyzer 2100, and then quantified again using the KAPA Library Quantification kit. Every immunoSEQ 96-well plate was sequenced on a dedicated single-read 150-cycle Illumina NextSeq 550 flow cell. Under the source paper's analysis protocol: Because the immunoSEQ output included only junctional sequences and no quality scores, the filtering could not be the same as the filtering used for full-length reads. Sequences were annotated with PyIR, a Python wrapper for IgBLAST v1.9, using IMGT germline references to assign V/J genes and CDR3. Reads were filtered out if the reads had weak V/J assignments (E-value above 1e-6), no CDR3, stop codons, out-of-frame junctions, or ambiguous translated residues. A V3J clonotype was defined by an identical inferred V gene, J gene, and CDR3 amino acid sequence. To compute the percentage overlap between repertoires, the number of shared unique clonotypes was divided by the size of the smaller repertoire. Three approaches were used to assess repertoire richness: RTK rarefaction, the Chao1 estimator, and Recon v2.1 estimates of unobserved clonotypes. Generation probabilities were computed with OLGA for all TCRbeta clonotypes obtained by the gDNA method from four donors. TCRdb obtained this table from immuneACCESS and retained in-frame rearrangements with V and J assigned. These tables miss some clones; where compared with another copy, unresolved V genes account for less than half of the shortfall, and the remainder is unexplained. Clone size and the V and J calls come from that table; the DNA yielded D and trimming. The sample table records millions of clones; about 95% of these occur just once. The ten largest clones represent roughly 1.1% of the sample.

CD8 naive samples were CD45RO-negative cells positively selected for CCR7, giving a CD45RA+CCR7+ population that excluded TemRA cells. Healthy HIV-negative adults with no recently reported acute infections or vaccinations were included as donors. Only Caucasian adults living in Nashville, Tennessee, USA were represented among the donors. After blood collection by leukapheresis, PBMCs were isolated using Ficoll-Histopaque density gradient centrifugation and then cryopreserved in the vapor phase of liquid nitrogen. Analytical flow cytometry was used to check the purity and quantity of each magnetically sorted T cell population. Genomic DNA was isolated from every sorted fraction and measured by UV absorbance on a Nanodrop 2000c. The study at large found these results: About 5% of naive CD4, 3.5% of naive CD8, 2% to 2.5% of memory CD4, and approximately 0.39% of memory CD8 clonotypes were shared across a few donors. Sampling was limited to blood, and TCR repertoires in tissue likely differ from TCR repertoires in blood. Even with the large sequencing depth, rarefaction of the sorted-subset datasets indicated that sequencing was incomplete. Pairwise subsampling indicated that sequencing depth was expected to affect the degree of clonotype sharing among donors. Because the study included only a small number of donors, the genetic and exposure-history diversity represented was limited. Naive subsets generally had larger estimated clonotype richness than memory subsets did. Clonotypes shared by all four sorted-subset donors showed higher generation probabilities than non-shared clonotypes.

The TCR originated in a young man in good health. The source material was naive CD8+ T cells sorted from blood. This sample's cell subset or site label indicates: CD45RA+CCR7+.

The DNA sequence is TGTGCCAGCAGTTTAGGGGGAAATGAGCAGTTCTTC. The translation is CASSLGGNEQFF. The receptor chain draws on TRBV27 and TRBJ2-1; the D element could tentatively be TRBD1 or TRBD2, as 5 bases agree for each. From the germline V gene (reference sequence), CDR1 is MNHEY and CDR2 is SMNVEV. Deletion took 2 bases off V and 7 bases off J, with a span of 6 bases between the germline ends. The cysteine opens and the phenylalanine closes a CDR3 of 12 amino acids. The DNA shown is the 36-base CDR3, in frame from base 1.